These T cell receptor beta chains were read from a single sample in a study of blood T cells in healthy people across ages. TCRdb passed the 5' RACE reads through MiXCR, listing each CDR3 protein once. Of 1.5 million or so distinct CDR3 sequences listed, approximately 38% are singletons. Material: blood. These receptors were taken from a woman aged 18-29 years in good health. Each CDR3 is given with its conserved first and last residue. The order of the fields is V gene, J gene, clone size, D gene, CDR3 DNA, CDR3 protein. A D gene is named only where the DNA matches it firmly. The size entry is marked missing in some rows and otherwise reads once, few, many or a size class.

>TRBV6-1|TRBJ2-7|-|-
TGTGCCAGCAGTGTGGGACTGCTTGCCTACGAGCAGTACTTC
CASSVGLLAYEQYF
>TRBV10-3|TRBJ2-5|few|-
TGTGCCATCAGTGAGCGAGGTCAAAGGGGGGAGACCCAGTACTTC
CAISERGQRGETQYF
>TRBV12-3/TRBV12-4|TRBJ2-5|few|-
TGTGCCAGCAGGATGACAACCCAGACCCAGTACTTC
CASRMTTQTQYF
>TRBV7-7|TRBJ2-3|-|-
TGTGCCAGCAGCCTAGACGGGAGCCGCACAGATACGCAGTATTTT
CASSLDGSRTDTQYF
>TRBV30|TRBJ1-2|-|-
TGTGCCTGGAGTATCCGGGGGGCGCAAGGCTACACCTTC
CAWSIRGAQGYTF
>TRBV29-1|TRBJ1-1|few|-
TGCAGCGTTGACGCAAGACAGGCGAACACTGAAGCTTTCTTT
CSVDARQANTEAFF
>TRBV30|TRBJ1-1|-|-
TGTGCCTGGGTCACGCCCGAGGGCGACTCAAGAACTGAAGCTTTCTTT
CAWVTPEGDSRTEAFF
>TRBV6-2/TRBV6-3|TRBJ2-1|few|-
TGTGCCAGCTGGGACAACGGGGCCTCGGTAAATGAGCAGTTCTTC
CASWDNGASVNEQFF
>TRBV28|TRBJ2-7|-|TRBD1
TGTGCCAGCAGCATCGCCGGGACAGAAGATTACGAGCAGTACTTC
CASSIAGTEDYEQYF
>TRBV4-2|TRBJ2-3|few|-
TGTGCCAGCAGCCAAGATGTGACCACAGATACGCAGTATTTT
CASSQDVTTDTQYF
>TRBV20-1|TRBJ1-4|few|-
TGCAGTGCTAGGAGGATGTCTCTGGACCCAAGGAATGAAAAACTGTTTTTT
CSARRMSLDPRNEKLFF
>TRBV6-2/TRBV6-3|TRBJ2-7|once|-
TGTGCCAGCAGTTACTTTAGCAGCGAGCAGTACTTC
CASSYFSSEQYF
>TRBV7-3|TRBJ2-7|-|-
TGTGCCAGCAGCTTCCAAAACTATAACGAGCAGTACTTC
CASSFQNYNEQYF
>TRBV15|TRBJ1-2|few|TRBD1
TGTGCCACCAGCAGAGATCGAGGGACAGGGAGAGGGTATGGCTACACCTTC
CATSRDRGTGRGYGYTF
>TRBV7-9|TRBJ2-3|-|TRBD2
TGTGCCAACAGCGCGGCCGGGGCCCGGACTAGTACAGATACGCAGTATTTT
CANSAAGARTSTDTQYF
>TRBV24-1|TRBJ2-3|-|-
TGTGCCACCAGTGATTTGGACGGGGATACGCAGTATTTT
CATSDLDGDTQYF
>TRBV7-8|TRBJ1-5|-|TRBD1
TGTGCCAGCAGCTTAGCGACAGGGGCCAATCAGCCCCAGCATTTT
CASSLATGANQPQHF